The rows below give T cell receptor beta chains drawn from one sample of a study of blood T cell repertoires in COVID-19. Clones were sequenced by immunoSEQ multiplex PCR, and TCRdb holds only the in-frame ones, with some missing. The table shows about 240,000 clones, with about 80% occurring only once. The sequenced material came from peripheral blood. These receptors originate from a woman over 75 with acute or convalescent COVID-19. CDR3s include the opening cysteine and the closing phenylalanine or tryptophan. A D gene is named only where the DNA matches it firmly. A clone size is listed for some rows: how often the clone was seen (once, few, many), or a class if it is expanded.

TRBV28	TRBJ1-5	.	.	TGTGCCAGCAGCTTAGAAGGGGTTTTTAGTCAGCCCCAGCATTTT	CASSLEGVFSQPQHF
TRBV29-1	TRBJ2-1	TRBD2	few	TGCAGCGTTGATAGGGCTAGCGGGGGGCCTAGCTCCTACAATGAGCAGTTCTTC	CSVDRASGGPSSYNEQFF
TRBV30	TRBJ1-3	.	.	TGTGCCTGGAGTTCCTCCGGTGGGAGCTCTGGAAACACCATATATTTT	CAWSSSGGSSGNTIYF
TRBV5-5	TRBJ1-4	TRBD1	.	TGTGCCAGCAGCTTGGGGCTCCGGGACAGGGATGAAAAACTGTTTTTT	CASSLGLRDRDEKLFF
TRBV6-8	TRBJ1-2	.	.	TGTGCCAGCAGTTGGACAGAGTTCTATGGCTACACCTTC	CASSWTEFYGYTF
TRBV2	TRBJ1-2	TRBD1	.	TGTGCCAGCAGTGGGACAGGGTCCTATGGCTACACCTTC	CASSGTGSYGYTF
TRBV3-1/TRBV3-2	TRBJ2-7	TRBD1	.	TGTGCCAGCAGCCAAGATGGACAGGGGGGCGACGAGCAGTACTTC	CASSQDGQGGDEQYF
TRBV7-8	TRBJ1-1	.	.	TGTGCCAGCAGCCCCGGGCCGGGGGAGACTGAAGCTTTCTTT	CASSPGPGETEAFF
TRBV5-8	TRBJ2-1	.	.	TGTGCCAGCAGTAGGATTTTGGACTCAAATGAGCAGTTCTTC	CASSRILDSNEQFF
TRBV19	TRBJ1-3	.	.	TGTGCCAGTAGTCCACAGGTCCTCTCTGGAAACACCATATATTTT	CASSPQVLSGNTIYF
TRBV2	TRBJ1-1	TRBD1	few	TGTGCCAGCAGAAGGACAGGGGGAGCTTTCTTT	CASRRTGGAFF
TRBV2	TRBJ2-2	.	once	TGTGCCAGCAGTGGGGGCATGTGGACCGGGGAGCTGTTTTTT	CASSGGMWTGELFF
TRBV6-6	TRBJ1-2	TRBD1	.	TGTGCCAGCAGTTACAGGGGGCAAGGCTACACCTTC	CASSYRGQGYTF
TRBV3-1/TRBV3-2	TRBJ2-3	.	.	TGTGCCAGCAGCCGCGGATCAGGTACAGGGCGAGATACGCAGTATTTT	CASSRGSGTGRDTQYF
TRBV7-9	TRBJ1-6	.	.	TGTGCCAGCAGCATTCGACAGAGCTCCTATAATTCACCCCTCCACTTT	CASSIRQSSYNSPLHF
TRBV18	TRBJ2-3	.	.	TGTGCCAGCTCACCAGTTGGGTTCCTTAGCGCAGATACGCAGTATTTT	CASSPVGFLSADTQYF
TRBV3-1/TRBV3-2	TRBJ2-2	TRBD2	few	TGTGCCAGCAGCCGCCTGGGATTAGCGGGGGTAACCGGGGAGCTGTTTTTT	CASSRLGLAGVTGELFF
TRBV27	TRBJ2-3	.	.	TGTGCCAGCAGTTTCCGGGTCAACACAGATACGCAGTATTTT	CASSFRVNTDTQYF
TRBV27	TRBJ2-7	TRBD1	.	TGTGCCAGCAGACTGGGACAGGGACAAGTTTACGAGCAGTACTTC	CASRLGQGQVYEQYF
TRBV18	TRBJ2-5	.	.	TGTGCCAGCTCACCTTACTCCCACTCTCAAGAGACCCAGTACTTC	CASSPYSHSQETQYF
TRBV2	TRBJ1-1	TRBD1	.	TGTGCCAGCAGTCTGACAGGGCTAATGAACACTGAAGCTTTCTTT	CASSLTGLMNTEAFF
TRBV3-1/TRBV3-2	TRBJ1-2	TRBD1	.	TGTGCCAGCAGCAACCGGGACAGGGTCTCTGGCTACACCTTC	CASSNRDRVSGYTF
TRBV9	TRBJ2-2	.	once	TGTGCCAGCAGCGGAGCGGACAGCTCGAACACCGGGGAGCTGTTTTTT	CASSGADSSNTGELFF
TRBV9	TRBJ1-1	.	.	TGTGCCAGCAGCGTAGGACCCCGGGGGGAAGCTTTCTTT	CASSVGPRGEAFF
TRBV15	TRBJ2-3	.	.	TGTGCCACCAGCAGAGCCTCACCGGGCACAGATACGCAGTATTTT	CATSRASPGTDTQYF
TRBV5-1	TRBJ1-3	TRBD1	.	TGCGCCAGCAGCATTGGACAGGGGGCTGGAAACACCATATATTTT	CASSIGQGAGNTIYF
TRBV15	TRBJ1-1	.	.	TGTGCCACCAGCAGAGATTTAGGGACTTTAACTGAAGCTTTCTTT	CATSRDLGTLTEAFF
TRBV28	TRBJ1-2	.	.	TGTGCCAGCACCCCCGGGGGTAAGGACTATGGCTACACCTTC	CASTPGGKDYGYTF
TRBV7-9	TRBJ1-1	.	.	TGTGCCAGCAGCCGAAGCTTGAACACTGAAGCTTTCTTT	CASSRSLNTEAFF
TRBV6-6	TRBJ2-7	TRBD1	once	TGTGCCAGCAGTCCACCGGGACAGGCAATCTCCTACGAGCAGTACTTC	CASSPPGQAISYEQYF
TRBV7-6	TRBJ2-5	.	few	TGTGCCAGCAGCTTAGGAGGTGCAGGGTCGGAGACCCAGTACTTC	CASSLGGAGSETQYF
TRBV6-5	TRBJ2-2	.	.	TGTGCCAGCAGCCGTGGACTCACCGGGGAGCTGTTTTTT	CASSRGLTGELFF
TRBV6-5	TRBJ1-5	TRBD1	many	TGTGCCAGCAGTCCGGACAGGGGGGATCAGCCCCAGCATTTT	CASSPDRGDQPQHF
TRBV18	TRBJ1-2	TRBD1	.	TGTGCCAGCTCACCGACGACAGGGGTAGACGGCTACACCTTC	CASSPTTGVDGYTF
TRBV5-1	TRBJ1-2	.	.	TGCGCCAGCAGCTCGGCCCGGACGGGAATATCATCCTATGGCTACACCTTC	CASSSARTGISSYGYTF
TRBV9	TRBJ2-1	TRBD1	.	TGTGCCAGCAGCCCACGGGACAGGGAGTCTGAGCAGTTCTTC	CASSPRDRESEQFF
TRBV12-3/TRBV12-4	TRBJ1-3	.	once	TGTGCCAGCAGTTTACGGGGCACCATATATTTT	CASSLRGTIYF
TRBV6-1	TRBJ1-5	TRBD1	few	TGTGCCAGCAGTGATAGGACAGGGAGTGCGGGTCAGCCCCAGCATTTT	CASSDRTGSAGQPQHF
TRBV12-5	TRBJ2-7	.	.	TGTGCTAGTGGTTTAGACAGGACGGACGGTGACGAGCAGTACTTC	CASGLDRTDGDEQYF
TRBV5-4	TRBJ1-1	TRBD1	.	TGTGCCAGCAGCCCCGGACAGGCGGGGACTGAAGCTTTCTTT	CASSPGQAGTEAFF
TRBV7-2	TRBJ2-7	TRBD2	once	TGTGCCAGCAGCGACCAAGGGACTAGCGGGGTGGTAGGGGAGCAGTACTTC	CASSDQGTSGVVGEQYF
TRBV10-3	TRBJ2-3	TRBD2	few	TGTGCCATCGGACTAGCGGGGGGAAGTTGGCCAGATACGCAGTATTTT	CAIGLAGGSWPDTQYF
TRBV9	TRBJ2-6	.	once	TGTGCCAGCAGCGTTACAGGGTCTGGGGCCAACGTCCTGACTTTC	CASSVTGSGANVLTF
TRBV5-6	TRBJ2-1	.	.	TGTGCCAGCAGCTTGGTCAGGGATCGACCCTACAATGAGCAGTTCTTC	CASSLVRDRPYNEQFF
TRBV9	TRBJ2-5	.	.	TGTGCCAGCAGCCCCATGACCGGAACCGGGCAAGAGACCCAGTACTTC	CASSPMTGTGQETQYF
TRBV27	TRBJ1-1	.	.	TGTGCCAGCAGTTTACGGGGGAAGAACACTGAAGCTTTCTTT	CASSLRGKNTEAFF
TRBV27	TRBJ1-1	TRBD1	.	TGTGATAACAGGGGCACTAATATGAACACTGAAGCTTTCTTT	CDNRGTNMNTEAFF
TRBV5-1	TRBJ1-2	TRBD1	few	TGCGCCAGCAGCTTGCAGGGGGCGGGTGGCTACACCTTC	CASSLQGAGGYTF
TRBV5-1	TRBJ1-1	.	.	TGCGCCAGCAGCTTGATGGGCCCCCCAAGCGGGACTGAAGCTTTCTTT	CASSLMGPPSGTEAFF
TRBV2	TRBJ2-1	TRBD2	.	TGTGCCAGCAGTCTTAGCGGGGGGGCTCAGGGTGCTGAGCAGTTCTTC	CASSLSGGAQGAEQFF
TRBV28	TRBJ2-5	TRBD1	.	TGTGCCAGCAGTCAGCCGACAGGGGGCTGGGAGACCCAGTACTTC	CASSQPTGGWETQYF
TRBV3-1/TRBV3-2	TRBJ1-2	.	.	TGTGCCAGCAGCCAAGTAAGCGGGCGATACTATGGCTACACCTTC	CASSQVSGRYYGYTF
TRBV19	TRBJ2-3	TRBD1	.	TGTGCCAGTGGGCCGGGGACAGGTCTGGATACGCAGTATTTT	CASGPGTGLDTQYF
TRBV14	TRBJ1-1	.	.	TGTGCCAGCAGCCCCCTAGGGGCAACTGAAGCTTTCTTT	CASSPLGATEAFF
TRBV18	TRBJ2-2	.	.	TGTGCCAGCTCACCTACGGACACGGGCACCGGGGAGCTGTTTTTT	CASSPTDTGTGELFF
TRBV5-1	TRBJ2-3	.	once	TGCGCCAGCAGTTTTGGTGGCAGGGTCGCAGATACGCAGTATTTT	CASSFGGRVADTQYF